Listed below are T cell receptor beta chains from one sample, sequenced in a study of blood T cells in healthy people across ages. One entry per CDR3 protein results from TCRdb running MiXCR on the 5' RACE reads. The repertoire holds about 560,000 distinct CDR3 sequences, with about 27% as singletons. In addition, the sample was reused for a study of T cells of mothers and their children.

Sequenced sample: blood. Source of these receptors: a boy aged 2 to 10 in good health. CDR3s include the opening cysteine and the closing phenylalanine or tryptophan. D genes are given only for firm matches. Expanded clones get a size class; other rows say once, few or many, or leave the size out.

>-|TRBV9|TRBJ1-1|few
CASSGERIGQGTEAFF
TGTGCCAGCAGCGGCGAAAGGATTGGGCAGGGGACTGAAGCTTTCTTT
>-|TRBV7-6|TRBJ2-7|-
CASSLAAPLSYEQYF
TGTGCCAGCAGCTTAGCGGCCCCACTGTCATACGAGCAGTACTTC
>-|TRBV4-2|TRBJ2-6|few
CASSSTVGGPRIRTFGANVLTF
TGTGCCAGCAGTTCGACGGTGGGGGGCCCTAGGATTCGGACCTTTGGGGCCAACGTCCTGACTTTC
>-|TRBV6-2/TRBV6-3|TRBJ2-6|-
CASRGGGLSSGANVLTF
TGTGCCAGCCGGGGCGGTGGACTGTCCTCTGGGGCCAACGTCCTGACTTTC
>-|TRBV6-5|TRBJ2-1|-
CASSPGRGVNEQFF
TGTGCCAGCAGCCCCGGCAGGGGCGTCAATGAGCAGTTCTTC
>-|TRBV10-3|TRBJ2-3|few
CAISAGELTDTQYF
TGTGCCATCAGTGCGGGGGAGCTCACAGATACGCAGTATTTT
>-|TRBV12-5|TRBJ2-4|-
CASGLVGGNIQYF
TGTGCTAGTGGTTTGGTGGGTGGCAACATTCAGTACTTC
>-|TRBV7-9|TRBJ2-5|few
CASSSSQAVHPETQYF
TGTGCCAGCAGTTCGTCTCAAGCGGTCCACCCTGAGACCCAGTACTTC
>-|TRBV29-1|TRBJ1-3|-
CSVEGFGPPIDSGNTIYF
TGCAGCGTTGAAGGGTTTGGCCCACCGATCGACTCTGGAAACACCATATATTTT
>TRBD1|TRBV4-3|TRBJ2-5|few
CASSPTGGAGETQYF
TGCGCCAGCAGCCCGACAGGGGGCGCGGGAGAGACCCAGTACTTC
>TRBD2|TRBV20-1|TRBJ2-5|few
CSAAGTSGKSSEETQYF
TGCAGTGCGGCCGGGACTAGCGGTAAAAGTTCAGAAGAGACCCAGTACTTC
>-|TRBV27|TRBJ2-1|-
CASRPDSATYNEQFF
TGTGCCAGCAGGCCAGACTCGGCAACCTACAATGAGCAGTTCTTC